This TCR beta chain was identified during a study of shared clonotypes between healthy human individuals. Deletions cut 6 bases from V and 0 bases from J, with 12 bases between. There are 15 residues in the CDR3. Per germline, CDR1 SEHNR and CDR2 FQNEAQ (reference sequence). Libraries were prepared by immunoSEQ multiplex PCR; TCRdb keeps only in-frame clonotypes and omits some of them. In the table there are about a million clones, 60% to 80% of which are singletons. The V and J genes are TRBV7-9 and TRBJ2-1, with D perhaps matching TRBD1 (6 bases). The specimen sequenced was memory CD4+ T cells from PBMCs. Documented subset: CD45RA-negative fraction. The sequence derives from a man aged 18 to 29 in good health. Some clones in this sample may be carry-over from other donors' samples. DNA of the CDR3: TGTGCCAGCAGGGGGGCGGCTAGCTCCTACAATGAGCAGTTCTTC. It encodes CASRGAASSYNEQFF.